Below are 25 T cell receptor beta chains sequenced from a single sample in a study of glioma-infiltrating T cells. Using RNA template, CDR3s of TCR alpha and beta were amplified with iRepertoire arm-PCR. TCRdb reprocessed the multiplex PCR reads via MiXCR and lists one record per CDR3 protein. Of approximately 100,000 distinct CDR3 sequences detected, 25% to 30% appear once; the ten largest clones hold roughly 30%. The sequenced sample consisted of glioma tissue, nonneoplastic brain tissue, or PBMCs (not recorded which). The receptors were gathered from a human donor with low-grade glioma or glioblastoma, undergoing nonglioma brain surgery, or in good health (not recorded which).

As concerns this clonotype: This may be a read error: a much more frequent sequence differs by one nucleotide. V is TRBV25-1 and J is TRBJ2-2; D is perhaps TRBD2 (5 bases). The germline V gene encodes CDR1 MGHDK and CDR2 SYGVNS. The CDR3 sequence is 14 residues long. The CDR3 DNA follows: TGTGCCAGCAGTCGGCTGCTGAACACCGGGGAGCTGGTTTTT. Translated: CASSRLLNTGELVF.

This clonotype showed up just a few times. The rearrangement uses TRBV19 and TRBJ2-7; no clear D gene. Trimming stripped 0 bases from V and 6 bases from J, with 15 bases between. The CDR3 covers 15 residues. Germline V lookup: CDR1 LNHDA, CDR2 SQIVND (reference sequence). The CDR3 sequence is CASSIDLRSLAEQYF. In DNA, the CDR3 is TGTGCCAGTAGTATAGATCTACGTTCGCTGGCCGAGCAGTACTTC.

Note on this clonotype: The junction differs from germline at one of its ends, possibly a read error. The rearrangement uses TRBV6-5 and TRBJ2-1, with 9 bases lining up with TRBD2. CDR1 MNHEY and CDR2 SVGAGI come from the germline V gene. CDR3 length: 13 residues. This CDR3 reads CGSNAGGPTEQFF. The CDR3 region has the DNA TGTGGCAGCAACGCGGGAGGGCCGACTGAGCAGTTCTTC.

In this sample, this clonotype turned up many times. This chain connects TRBV5-1 to TRBJ2-3; 7 bases agree with TRBD2. This CDR3 region has 16 residues. V shed 2 bases, J shed 2 bases, and the junction held 8 bases outside the gene matches. The germline V gene has CDR1 SGHRS and CDR2 YFSETQ. This chain's CDR3 is CASSFGGVADTDTQYF. In DNA, the CDR3 is TGCGCCAGCAGCTTTGGGGGGGTAGCGGACACAGATACGCAGTATTTT.

This clonotype was counted ten times or more. The rearrangement links TRBV2 to TRBJ2-5, with 15 bases fitting TRBD2. Germline CDR1 SNHLY, CDR2 FYNNEI. This CDR3 is built from 15 residues. With V trimmed by 7 bases and J by 4 bases, 4 bases remained unmatched. The DNA for the CDR3 is TGTGCCAGCAATAAGGGACTAGCGGGGGGAGAGACCCAGTACTTC. Amino acids: CASNKGLAGGETQYF.

This chain links TRBV11-2 with TRBJ2-1, with D tentatively TRBD1 (5 bases). The CDR3 has 12 residues. Germline lookup yields CDR1 SGHAT and CDR2 FQNNGV. V lost 7 bases, J lost 10 bases, and 14 bases lay in between. CDR3 amino acids: CASTDSSYEQFF. The DNA of the CDR3 is TGTGCCAGCACCGACAGCTCCTACGAGCAGTTCTTC. Complete variable domain (other parts from reference TRBV11-2 and TRBJ2-1): EAGVAQSPRYKIIEKRQSVAFWCNPISGHATLYWYQQILGQGPKLLIQFQNNGVVDDSQLPKDRFSAERLKGVDSTLKIQPAKLEDSAVYLCASTDSSYEQFFGPGTRLTVL.

The V gene is TRBV6-1, the J gene TRBJ2-7; D may be TRBD2 (6 bases). V lost 8 bases and J 5 bases, leaving 34 bases between the germline ends. Germline values: CDR1 MNHNS, CDR2 SASEGT. CDR3 size: 19 residues. CDR3: CASSSLGTSTIYSYNEQYF. The CDR3 DNA reads TGTGCCAGCTCCTCCCTGGGGACTTCCACCATATACTCCTACAACGAGCAGTACTTC.

This clonotype was seen many times. This chain uses TRBV7-2 with TRBJ1-2; TRBD1 matches 7 bases. The germline V gene encodes CDR1 SGHTA and CDR2 FQGNSA. The length of the CDR3 is 15 residues. The V gene end was trimmed by 7 bases and the J gene end by 8 bases; junction bases not matched to a gene: 16. This CDR3 reads CASTQTGSTLGGYTF. CDR3 nucleotides: TGTGCCAGCACCCAGACAGGGTCGACTTTAGGAGGCTACACCTTC.

About this clonotype: Germline and junction disagree at one end, which may indicate a read error. This sequence joins TRBV24-1 and TRBJ1-2, with D perhaps matching TRBD1 (5 bases). Germline V gene sequence: CDR1 KGHDR, CDR2 SFDVKD. The CDR3 is made up of 13 amino acids. The CDR3 DNA reads TGTGCCCCCAGCCCCGGCGAGGGGTATCGCTACACCTTC. Translation: CAPSPGEGYRYTF.

This clonotype was seen a few times. V is TRBV5-6 and J is TRBJ2-7; no clear D gene. Deletions cut 2 bases from V and 6 bases from J, with 3 bases between. Germline V gives CDR1 SGHDT, CDR2 YYEEEE. The CDR3 is 10 amino acids. The CDR3 protein is CASSFREQYF. For the CDR3, the DNA is TGTGCCAGCAGCTTTCGCGAGCAGTACTTC.

Note on this clonotype: At one end, the junction sequence differs from germline, possibly due to a read error. The rearrangement uses TRBV20-1 and TRBJ2-7; D is possibly TRBD1 (5 bases). Germline assignment: CDR1 DFQATT and CDR2 SNEGSKA (reference sequence). The length of the CDR3 is 13 residues. The CDR3 bases are TGCAGTGCTAGAAAGGACATGAAGAGCGAGGAGTACTTC. Encoded protein: CSARKDMKSEEYF.

This clonotype was picked up many times. Here the CDR3 reads CASSSGFHPYEQYF. The CDR3 nucleotides read TGTGCCAGCAGCTCGGGATTTCATCCTTACGAGCAGTACTTC. This chain links TRBV7-2 with TRBJ2-7; D perhaps matches TRBD2 (5 bases). Looked up from germline, CDR1 is SGHTA and CDR2 is FQGNSA. V lost 4 bases and J lost 4, with 14 bases in between. The CDR3 is made up of 14 amino acids.

At least ten counts were recorded for this clonotype. The J gene is TRBJ2-5, the V gene TRBV20-1; TRBD1 agrees at 7 bases. Germline V gene sequence: CDR1 DFQATT, CDR2 SNEGSKA (reference sequence). The CDR3 is 15 amino acids. Unmatched junction bases numbered 13, after V lost 4 bases and J lost 5 bases. The DNA of the CDR3 is TGCAGTGCTATACCATCGACAGGGAAGAGGGAGACCCAGTACTTC. It is translated as CSAIPSTGKRETQYF.

Turning to this clonotype: With a much larger clone just one base away, this may be a read error. The chain joins TRBV7-2 to TRBJ1-2; weak D call: TRBD1 (5 bases). Germline V lookup: CDR1 SGHTA, CDR2 FQGNSA. The CDR3 is 18 amino acids. V was trimmed by 1 base and J by 4 bases, leaving 22 bases between them. In DNA, the CDR3 is TGTGCCAGCAGCTTAGTGGGATCTGGGGACCCCCCGAGCTATGGCTACACCTTC. Its translation is CASSLVGSGDPPSYGYTF. The complete variable domain, with remaining parts taken from reference TRBV7-2 and TRBJ1-2, reads GAGVSQSPSNKVTEKGKDVELRCDPISGHTALYWYRQSLGQGLEFLIYFQGNSAPDKSGLPSDRFSAERTGGSVSTLTIQRTQQEDSAVYLCASSLVGSGDPPSYGYTFGSGTRLTVV.

This clonotype was counted ten times or more. This chain uses TRBV6-1 with TRBJ1-1, with no clear D. The CDR3 consists of 13 residues. Looked up from germline, CDR1 is MNHNS and CDR2 is SASEGT. Trimming removed 5 bases from V and 8 bases from J, with 15 bases in between. CDR3 sequence (DNA): TGTGCCAGCAGTTTTTACAGCCGGATGGAAGCTTTCTTT. Translated, it gives CASSFYSRMEAFF.

This clonotype was observed many times. This chain links TRBV20-1 with TRBJ2-1; TRBD1 or TRBD2 may be the D gene (6 bases each). This CDR3 comprises 14 residues. Germline loops: CDR1 DFQATT, CDR2 SNEGSKA (reference sequence). The CDR3 DNA sequence: TGCACCAAGAGTAGAGGGGGGTCGTACAATGAGCAGTTCTTC. Protein sequence: CTKSRGGSYNEQFF.

This clonotype was detected many times. The chain has TRBV27 and TRBJ2-7; weak D call: TRBD2 (5 bases). The ends were cut back, 7 bases at V and 3 bases at J, with 22 bases in the middle. The germline CDR1 and CDR2 sequences are MNHEY and SMNVEV (reference sequence). This CDR3 comprises 16 residues. CDR3 nucleotide sequence: TGTGCCAGCAAACCCGCCGGGGAGCTATCCCACTACGAGCAGTACTTC. It yields the protein CASKPAGELSHYEQYF.

Note on this clonotype: A much more abundant neighbour one base away suggests this may be a read error. V gene TRBV20-1 combines with J gene TRBJ2-2; D tentatively fits TRBD1 or TRBD2 (5 bases each). V shed 4 bases and J shed 6 bases, with 15 bases lying between them. Germline lookup yields CDR1 DFQATT and CDR2 SNEGSKA (reference sequence). The length of the CDR3 is 14 residues. The CDR3 sequence: CSATGTGSAGELFF. CDR3 DNA sequence: TGCAGTGCTACGGGGACGGGAAGCGCCGGGGAGCTGTTTTTT.

This clonotype was counted many times. This sequence joins TRBV28 and TRBJ2-1; D is perhaps TRBD2 (6 bases). Germline V gene sequence: CDR1 MDHEN, CDR2 SYDVKM. The CDR3 length is 15 residues. Trimming took 3 bases from V and 3 from J, leaving 12 bases between them. CDR3 amino acids: CASSLLIADYNEQFF. In DNA, the CDR3 is TGTGCCAGCAGTTTGTTGATAGCGGACTACAATGAGCAGTTCTTC.

In the case of this clonotype: This may be a read error, as it is one base from a much larger clone. The chain combines TRBV28 with TRBJ2-7; D is tentatively TRBD1 or TRBD2 (5 bases each). This CDR3 has 15 residues. CDR1 MDHEN and CDR2 SYDVKM come from the germline V gene. Between the trimmed V and J ends, which lost 6 bases and 4 bases, there was a span of 19 bases. The CDR3 here is CASRTGAGLMYEQYF. The CDR3 coding sequence is TGTGCCAGCAGGACCGGGGCAGGGCTCATGTACGAGCAGTACTTC.

The table lists this clonotype with many counts. V and J are TRBV19 and TRBJ1-5; D is ambiguous. CDR3 length equals 12 residues. Trimming pared 5 bases from V and 7 bases from J, leaving 9 bases between. Germline V lookup: CDR1 LNHDA, CDR2 SQIVND (reference sequence). CDR3 sequence: CASSSPWQPQHF. In DNA, the CDR3 is TGTGCCAGTAGTTCGCCCTGGCAGCCCCAGCATTTT.

In regard to this clonotype: Since the CDR3 does not end with the conserved phenylalanine or tryptophan, this likely comes from a read error. V usage is TRBV28 and J usage is TRBJ2-4, with 8 nucleotides matching TRBD2. The germline V gene encodes CDR1 MDHEN and CDR2 SYDVKM. This CDR3 is built from 16 residues. With 7 bases clipped from V and 5 bases from J, the junction kept 13 bases outside the gene matches. The CDR3 region has the DNA TGTGCCAGCACCCCTATAGCGGGGTGGGCCCAAAACATTCAGTACCTC. Amino acid sequence: CASTPIAGWAQNIQYL.

This clonotype appeared once. This may be a read error, as it is one base from a much larger clone. The chain uses TRBV7-9 and TRBJ2-7; no definite D call. The CDR3 loop spans 17 amino acids. Germline assignment: CDR1 SEHNR and CDR2 FQNEAQ (reference sequence). The CDR3 protein is CASSLKSTLMSSYGQYF. CDR3 bases: TGTGCCAGCAGCTTAAAGTCCACACTCATGAGCTCCTACGGGCAGTACTTC.

This clonotype was counted at least ten times. The V call is TRBV12-3 or TRBV12-4, the J call TRBJ1-5; the D gene is possibly TRBD1 (6 bases). The CDR3 is 15 amino acids. Trimming removed 5 bases from V and 6 bases from J, with 17 bases in between. The CDR3 region has the DNA TGTGCCAGCAGTGGGGGGGGCAGGGCGGGTCAGCCCCAGCATTTT. Amino acid sequence: CASSGGGRAGQPQHF.

This clonotype was detected many times. The chain is built from TRBV7-6 and TRBJ1-1, with D unresolved. This CDR3 comprises 12 residues. The germline CDR1 and CDR2 sequences are SGHVS and FNYEAQ. V was trimmed by 5 bases and J by 4 bases, leaving 8 bases between them. The CDR3 here is CASSPWVTEAFF. DNA for the CDR3: TGTGCCAGCAGCCCGTGGGTCACTGAAGCTTTCTTT.